The 28 T cell receptor beta chains in this list originate from one sample, sequenced in a study of CD8 T cells in ankylosing spondylitis. TCRdb re-called the 5' RACE reads with MiXCR, one entry per CDR3 protein. The data hold 350,000 or so distinct CDR3 sequences, with about 9.9% observed a single time. Sequencing was done on a sample of blood, either unsorted or a sorted T cell fraction (not recorded which). These receptors all come from a female donor with ankylosing spondylitis or in good health (not recorded which).

The V gene is TRBV12-3 or TRBV12-4, the J gene TRBJ1-1; D call uncertain. The ends were cut back, 3 bases at V and 0 bases at J, with 5 bases in the middle. This CDR3 is built from 13 residues. The chain's CDR3 is CASSFQVNTEAFF. In DNA form, the CDR3 reads TGTGCCAGCAGTTTCCAGGTGAACACTGAAGCTTTCTTT.

Points on this clonotype: This may stem from a read error, because a much larger clone lies one nucleotide away. The rearrangement uses TRBV5-1 and TRBJ1-5; a possible D gene is TRBD1 (5 bases). CDR3 length: 15 residues. The germline V gene encodes CDR1 SGHRS and CDR2 YFSETQ. The CDR3 DNA follows: TGCGCCAGCAGCTTGGAGGGGCAAGGCAATCCGCCCCAGCATTTT. Protein product: CASSLEGQGNPPQHF. The full variable domain, its missing parts supplied by reference TRBV5-1 and TRBJ1-5, is KAGVTQTPRYLIKTRGQQVTLSCSPISGHRSVSWYQQTPGQGLQFLFEYFSETQRNKGNFPGRFSGRQFSNSRSEMNVSTLELGDSALYLCASSLEGQGNPPQHFGDGTRLSIL.

This clonotype was counted at least ten times. The chain couples TRBV12-3 or TRBV12-4 to TRBJ1-4; the D gene is possibly TRBD1 (5 bases). The CDR3 runs to 16 residues. Trimming pared 6 bases from V and 7 bases from J, leaving 21 bases between. CDR3 sequence: CASRTLVGDQGEKLFF. Here the CDR3 DNA reads TGTGCCAGCAGGACTTTAGTTGGGGATCAGGGTGAAAAACTGTTTTTT.

The rearrangement links TRBV6-1 to TRBJ1-5, with a weak D call TRBD1 (5 bases). CDR1 and CDR2 (germline): MNHNS, SASEGT. Trimming pared 3 bases from V and 6 bases from J, leaving 18 bases between. The CDR3 runs to 16 residues. In DNA form, the CDR3 reads TGTGCCAGCAGTGAGATCGAGGGGCATTCCAGTCAGCCCCAGCATTTT. It specifies CASSEIEGHSSQPQHF.

The sample holds many counts of this clonotype. This chain connects TRBV4-2 to TRBJ2-3; 10 bases agree with TRBD2. CDR3 length: 15 amino acids. The germline CDR1 and CDR2 sequences are LGHNA and YNFKEQ. Losses at the gene ends were 6 bases for V and 5 bases for J; bases not matched to a gene: 8. CDR3 coding DNA: TGTGCCAGCAGTAGCCTAGCGGGGGTTGGAGATACGCAGTATTTT. Residues: CASSSLAGVGDTQYF.

This chain connects TRBV7-2 to TRBJ2-1, with 14 bases lining up with TRBD2. V trimming: 5 bases; J trimming: 14 bases; junction bases outside the gene matches: 11. There are 15 residues in the CDR3. The germline CDR1 and CDR2 sequences are SGHTA and FQGNSA. The CDR3, as DNA: TGTGCCAGCAGCCCCGGGACTAGCGGGGGCATCGGGAAGTTCTTC. It encodes CASSPGTSGGIGKFF.

This clonotype was counted many times. The V call is TRBV20-1, the J call TRBJ1-2, with D perhaps TRBD1 (5 bases). This CDR3 has 14 amino acids. V gave up 0 bases and J gave up 5 bases, with 13 bases separating them. In germline, CDR1 is DFQATT, CDR2 SNEGSKA (reference sequence). The CDR3 sequence is CSARDPARAYGYTF. DNA for the CDR3: TGCAGTGCTAGAGATCCTGCCAGGGCATATGGCTACACCTTC.

This clonotype has a count of ten or more. The chain uses TRBV5-1 and TRBJ2-7; weak D call: TRBD2 (6 bases). The CDR3 runs 16 residues. In germline, CDR1 is SGHRS, CDR2 YFSETQ. V was cut by 4 bases and J by 0 bases, with 17 bases left in between. CDR3 sequence reads: CASSPRRGLISYEQYF. CDR3 nucleotides: TGCGCCAGCAGCCCTAGGAGGGGACTGATCTCCTACGAGCAGTACTTC.

The rearrangement links TRBV28 to TRBJ2-7; 7 bases match TRBD2. This CDR3 comprises 15 residues. V trimming: 6 bases; J trimming: 2 bases; junction bases outside the gene matches: 10. Germline V gene lookup returns CDR1 MDHEN and CDR2 SYDVKM. CDR3 region: CASRATSDYPYEQYF. For the CDR3, the DNA is TGTGCCAGCAGAGCCACTAGCGACTACCCCTACGAGCAGTACTTC.

The sample holds a few counts of this clonotype. The V and J genes are TRBV20-1 and TRBJ2-7; D tentatively fits TRBD1 or TRBD2 (6 bases each). Germline V gene lookup returns CDR1 DFQATT and CDR2 SNEGSKA (reference sequence). The CDR3 spans 14 residues. The V gene lost 3 bases and the J gene lost 2 bases, with 14 bases spanning the gap. CDR3 sequence (DNA): TGCAGTGCTAGTGGGGGCGGGGAACCCTACGAGCAGTACTTC. Protein product: CSASGGGEPYEQYF.

This clonotype has more than one count but fewer than ten. The chain couples TRBV18 to TRBJ2-5, with TRBD2 as a possible D gene (5 bases). CDR3 size: 13 residues. Germline loops: CDR1 KGHSH, CDR2 LQKENI. V was clipped by 3 bases and J by 4 bases, with 9 bases between them. The CDR3 DNA sequence: TGTGCCAGCTCACCCAGAGGGCCAGAGACCCAGTACTTC. It specifies CASSPRGPETQYF.

This clonotype was picked up many times. CDR3 sequence (DNA): TGTGCCAGCAGCTTAGTTCCTAGCGCGACCTCCTACGAGCAGTACTTC. Residues: CASSLVPSATSYEQYF. This chain uses TRBV7-2 with TRBJ2-7; the D gene is possibly TRBD2 (6 bases). The CDR3 consists of 16 residues. Germline V gives CDR1 SGHTA, CDR2 FQGNSA. V was shortened by 1 base and J by 0 bases, with 13 bases between the two germline ends.

This clonotype appeared a few times. The V and J genes are TRBV19 and TRBJ1-6, with 9 bases fitting TRBD1. This CDR3 region has 13 residues. J was trimmed by 7 bases and V by 7 bases; bases with no gene match: 2. The germline V gene has CDR1 LNHDA and CDR2 SQIVND (reference sequence). CDR3 nucleotides: TGTGCCAGTACTGGGACAGGGAATTCACCCCTCCACTTT. This gives the protein CASTGTGNSPLHF.

This clonotype has a count of ten or more. This chain links TRBV12-3 or TRBV12-4 with TRBJ2-7; possible D gene TRBD1, 5 bases. The CDR3 is made up of 13 amino acids. The V end was cut by 8 bases, the J end by 2 bases, with 13 bases between. CDR3 protein: CASALQGPYEQYF. The DNA for the CDR3 is TGTGCCAGCGCTCTGCAGGGCCCCTACGAGCAGTACTTC.

The V call is TRBV11-2, the J call TRBJ2-7; 9 bases map to TRBD2. Germline CDR1 and CDR2: SGHAT and FQNNGV. After removal of 2 bases from V and 2 bases from J, the junction contained 16 bases not matched to a gene. This CDR3 contains 19 residues. The CDR3 reads CASSLSSPRLAGAAYEQYF. The CDR3 coding sequence is TGTGCCAGCAGCTTAAGTTCTCCACGTTTAGCGGGAGCTGCCTACGAGCAGTACTTC.

This clonotype appeared many times. This chain joins TRBV12-3 or TRBV12-4 and TRBJ1-1; TRBD1 might be the D (5 bases). V lost 1 base, J lost 6 bases, and 12 bases lay in between. This CDR3 is built from 14 residues. CDR3 protein: CASSLGQNPPEAFF. The CDR3 bases are TGTGCCAGCAGTTTAGGACAGAATCCACCTGAAGCTTTCTTT.

This clonotype was seen more than once but under ten times. CDR3 region: CASSIQTGLFIQYF. In DNA, the CDR3 is TGTGCCAGCAGTATCCAGACAGGGTTGTTCATTCAGTACTTC. The rearrangement uses TRBV6-1 and TRBJ2-4; 7 nucleotides match TRBD1. The CDR3 extends over 14 amino acids. V lost 5 bases to trimming and J lost 9 bases; unmatched junction nucleotides: 10. Germline V lookup: CDR1 MNHNS, CDR2 SASEGT.

This clonotype was seen repeatedly, ten times or more. The CDR3 reads CASTLTSGRAQYF. CDR3 DNA sequence: TGTGCCAGCACCCTGACTAGCGGGAGGGCCCAGTACTTC. The J gene is TRBJ2-5, the V gene TRBV12-3 or TRBV12-4, with 14 positions matching TRBD2. The junction had 4 bases not matched to a gene; V was cut back by 7 bases and J by 9 bases. This CDR3 spans 13 amino acids.

This clonotype was observed many times. This rearrangement joins TRBV27 to TRBJ2-7; D is unresolved. Trimming stripped 0 bases from V and 5 bases from J, with 14 bases between. This CDR3 comprises 15 residues. Germline lookup yields CDR1 MNHEY and CDR2 SMNVEV (reference sequence). CDR3 residues: CASSLSWGSHHEQYF. The CDR3 nucleotides are TGTGCCAGCAGTTTATCATGGGGATCCCACCACGAGCAGTACTTC.

A word on this clonotype: A read error may explain this, as a much larger clone is one base away. V is TRBV28 and J is TRBJ1-2; possibly TRBD1 for D (6 bases). This CDR3 is built from 17 residues. CDR1 and CDR2 from the germline V gene are MDHEN and SYDVKM. CDR3 residues: CASSFPALDSRLYGDTF. The CDR3 region has the DNA TGTGCCAGCAGTTTCCCCGCCCTGGACAGCAGACTCTATGGCGACACCTTC.

The CDR3 region is CASSQAAGNTGELFF. The CDR3 nucleotides read TGCGCCAGCAGCCAGGCAGCGGGAAACACCGGGGAGCTGTTTTTT. The genes are TRBV4-3 and TRBJ2-2; 7 bases align to TRBD2. The CDR3 has 15 amino acids. The trim removed 3 bases at V and 2 bases at J, leaving 3 bases unmatched. Germline V gives CDR1 LGHNA, CDR2 YSLEER.

This clonotype was recorded at least ten times. This rearrangement joins TRBV10-2 to TRBJ2-7; tentatively, D is TRBD2 (6 bases). Between the trimmed V and J ends, which lost 2 bases and 4 bases, there was a span of 6 bases. Germline V gene sequence: CDR1 WSHSY, CDR2 SAAADI. This CDR3 contains 12 residues. The CDR3 loop is CASSEGGYEQYF. The CDR3 nucleotides read TGCGCCAGCAGTGAGGGGGGGTACGAGCAGTACTTC.

There are many counts of this clonotype. CDR3 protein: CAPSRGRKVIGSNQPQHF. In nucleotides, the CDR3 is TGTGCCCCCAGTCGGGGCAGGAAAGTAATTGGTAGCAATCAGCCCCAGCATTTT. The V and J genes are TRBV11-1 and TRBJ1-5; D may be TRBD1 (5 bases). This CDR3 is 18 amino acids long. Trimming took off 11 bases at V and 0 bases at J, with 26 bases between the two ends. CDR1 and CDR2 from the germline V gene are SGHAT and FQDESV (reference sequence).

In this sample, this clonotype turned up a few times. The chain recombines TRBV29-1 with TRBJ2-1; the D gene is possibly TRBD2 (6 bases). Germline V gives CDR1 SQVTM, CDR2 ANQGSEA. V was clipped by 2 bases and J by 5 bases, with 13 bases between them. The CDR3 sequence is 14 residues long. The chain's CDR3 is CSVERDFLNNEQFF. The CDR3 DNA follows: TGCAGCGTTGAACGGGACTTCCTTAACAATGAGCAGTTCTTC.

In this sample, this clonotype turned up a few times. The DNA for the CDR3 is TGTGCCAGCAGCTTGACTGGGGCGGTCGATGAGCAGTTCTTC. It specifies CASSLTGAVDEQFF. The rearrangement links TRBV5-5 to TRBJ2-1; D possibly corresponds to TRBD1 (5 bases). The CDR3 is made up of 14 amino acids. Looked up from germline, CDR1 is SGHKS and CDR2 is YYEKEE (reference sequence). The V and J ends lost 1 base and 8 bases respectively, with 13 bases between them.

The table lists this clonotype with a few counts. The V gene is TRBV20-1, the J gene TRBJ2-1, with 13 bases identical to TRBD2. Germline V gene lookup returns CDR1 DFQATT and CDR2 SNEGSKA (reference sequence). The CDR3 runs 17 residues. With V trimmed by 6 bases and J by 0 bases, 8 bases remained unmatched. The CDR3 loop is CSARGGLAGSSYNEQFF. Here the CDR3 DNA reads TGCAGTGCGAGGGGGGGACTAGCGGGGAGCTCCTACAATGAGCAGTTCTTC.

This clonotype was recorded at least ten times. The chain couples TRBV20-1 to TRBJ1-1; 12 bases agree with TRBD1. The germline CDR1 and CDR2 sequences are DFQATT and SNEGSKA (reference sequence). There are 15 residues in the CDR3. The CDR3 nucleotides read TGCACACACGGGGGACAGGGGGCGGGAAACACTGAAGCTTTCTTT. This sequence encodes CTHGGQGAGNTEAFF.

This clonotype was recorded at least ten times. The gene calls are TRBV7-9 and TRBJ1-2, with no clear D. CDR3 length: 13 amino acids. Germline CDR1 is SEHNR and CDR2 is FQNEAQ (reference sequence). Deletions cut 4 bases from V and 7 bases from J, with 13 bases between. In nucleotides, the CDR3 is TGTGCCAGCAGCTCAGGTTCGGGTTTTGGCTACACCTTC. Translating gives CASSSGSGFGYTF. Drawing the rest from reference TRBV7-9 and TRBJ1-2, the complete variable domain is DTGVSQNPRHKITKRGQNVTFRCDPISEHNRLYWYRQTLGQGPEFLTYFQNEAQLEKSRLLSDRFSAERPKGSFSTLEIQRTEQGDSAMYLCASSSGSGFGYTFGSGTRLTVV.